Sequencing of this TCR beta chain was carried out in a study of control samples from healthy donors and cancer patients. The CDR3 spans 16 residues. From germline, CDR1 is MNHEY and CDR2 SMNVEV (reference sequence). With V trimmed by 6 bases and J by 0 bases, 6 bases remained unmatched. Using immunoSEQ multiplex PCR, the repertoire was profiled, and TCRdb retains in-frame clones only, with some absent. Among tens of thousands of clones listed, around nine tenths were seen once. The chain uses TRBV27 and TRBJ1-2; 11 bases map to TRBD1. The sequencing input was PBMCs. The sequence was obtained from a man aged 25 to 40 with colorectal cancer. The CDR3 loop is CASSLGTGGSNYGYTF. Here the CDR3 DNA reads TGTGCCAGCAGCTTAGGGACAGGGGGTTCTAACTATGGCTACACCTTC.